One T cell receptor (beta chain) is described in this entry. The V gene's germline CDR1 is MNHEY and CDR2 SVGAGI. V gave up 6 bases and J gave up 3 bases; unmatched junction bases: 9. CDR3 length: 15 amino acids. Clones were sequenced by immunoSEQ multiplex PCR, and TCRdb holds only the in-frame ones, with some missing. In the table there are around 69,000 clones, roughly 93% of which are singletons. The data belong to a study of T cell changes during pregnancy in multiple sclerosis. This TCR was recovered from a female donor with multiple sclerosis, enrolled in a pregnancy study. This chain joins TRBV6-5 and TRBJ2-3; 7 bases match TRBD2. Sample: peripheral blood, taken in the third trimester of pregnancy. CDR3 in DNA: TGTGCCAGCAGCCTTAGCGGGCTCTGGACAGATACGCAGTATTTT. Its translation: CASSLSGLWTDTQYF.